These 29 T cell receptor beta chains share one sample of origin, sequenced in a study of blood T cell repertoires in COVID-19. Here immunoSEQ multiplex PCR was the method, and the copy in TCRdb shows in-frame clones only, minus some. The data contain just under 20,000 clones, approximately 93% of them singletons. Sequencing was carried out using peripheral blood. The receptors stem from a woman in her forties or fifties with active COVID-19.

V usage is TRBV7-2 and J usage is TRBJ1-1; D not resolved. Trimming cost V 5 bases and J 0 bases, with 10 bases left between them. This CDR3 has 14 residues. Germline-derived CDR1 and CDR2 are SGHTA and FQGNSA. Here the CDR3 reads CASSIQILNTEAFF. Written as DNA, the CDR3 is TGTGCCAGCAGCATTCAAATCCTGAACACTGAAGCTTTCTTT.

The gene calls are TRBV10-3 and TRBJ2-1; no reliable D call. The CDR3 contains 11 residues. Looked up from germline, CDR1 is ENHRY and CDR2 is SYGVKD. V lost 4 bases, J lost 9 bases, and 7 bases lay in between. The CDR3 nucleotides are TGTGCCATCAGTGGGTCCGGTGAGCAGTTCTTC. Protein: CAISGSGEQFF.

This chain links TRBV4-1 with TRBJ2-1; the D gene is possibly TRBD1 (6 bases). Germline assignment: CDR1 MGHRA and CDR2 YSYEKL. V gave up 4 bases and J gave up 7 bases, with 20 bases separating them. The length of the CDR3 is 16 residues. CDR3 DNA: TGCGCCAGCAGCCCCGGGGCAGGGGTCCCTTTGAATGAGCAGTTCTTC. Protein product: CASSPGAGVPLNEQFF.

This clone was seen just once. The chain employs TRBV19 and TRBJ2-2, with 7 positions matching TRBD1. Trimming removed 4 bases from V and 5 bases from J; junction bases left unmatched: 7. From germline, CDR1 is LNHDA and CDR2 SQIVND (reference sequence). CDR3 length: 15 residues. CDR3 in amino acids: CASSTQQGSTGELFF. DNA for the CDR3: TGTGCCAGTAGTACACAACAGGGGAGTACCGGGGAGCTGTTTTTT.

The V and J genes are TRBV5-1 and TRBJ2-3, with D maybe TRBD1 (6 bases). In germline, CDR1 is SGHRS, CDR2 YFSETQ. CDR3 length: 14 amino acids. The ends were cut back, 4 bases at V and 6 bases at J, with 15 bases in the middle. The CDR3 spells CASSPRTARDTQYF. CDR3 DNA sequence: TGCGCCAGCAGCCCGCGGACAGCCCGGGATACGCAGTATTTT.

The gene calls are TRBV7-9 and TRBJ2-3; 9 bases are shared with TRBD1. This CDR3 is built from 16 residues. Germline V gene sequence: CDR1 SEHNR, CDR2 FQNEAQ (reference sequence). V was clipped by 5 bases and J by 3 bases; unmatched bases: 9. CDR3 residues: CASSARDRVSTDTQYF. The DNA of the CDR3 is TGTGCCAGCAGCGCCCGGGACAGGGTTTCGACAGATACGCAGTATTTT.

The gene calls are TRBV5-1 and TRBJ2-7, with D perhaps TRBD2 (7 bases). V gave up 4 bases and J gave up 3 bases, with 11 bases separating them. CDR1 and CDR2 from the germline V gene are SGHRS and YFSETQ. The CDR3 covers 13 residues. CDR3 residues: CASSRGGGYEQYF. In nucleotides, the CDR3 is TGCGCCAGCAGCCGGGGAGGGGGCTACGAGCAGTACTTC.

The chain carries TRBV3-1 (or the pseudogene TRBV3-2) and TRBJ2-1; D ambiguous. Germline CDR1 LGHDT, CDR2 YNNKEL (reference sequence). The CDR3 runs to 15 residues. The ends were cut back, 0 bases at V and 4 bases at J, with 10 bases in the middle. CDR3 loop: CASSQDYLPYNEQFF. The CDR3 DNA follows: TGTGCCAGCAGCCAAGACTACCTTCCTTACAATGAGCAGTTCTTC.

The rearrangement joins TRBV14 to TRBJ1-4; a weak D match, TRBD1 (5 bases). CDR1 and CDR2 (germline): SGHDN, FVKESK. The CDR3 has 17 amino acids. Trimming left V 0 bases short and J 2 bases short, with 13 bases between. DNA of the CDR3: TGTGCCAGCAGCCAAGAAAGTACAGGACGGACTAATGAAAAACTGTTTTTT. Translated: CASSQESTGRTNEKLFF.

The chain carries TRBV4-2 and TRBJ2-3, with D perhaps TRBD2 (5 bases). The CDR3 runs 15 residues. CDR1 is LGHNA and CDR2 is YNFKEQ in the germline V gene. V was cut by 1 base and J by 2 bases, with 10 bases left in between. In DNA, the CDR3 is TGTGCCAGCAGCCAAGGCGGGCCCTCCACAGATACGCAGTATTTT. Residues: CASSQGGPSTDTQYF.

The chain combines TRBV5-1 with TRBJ2-7; D ambiguous. V gave up 1 base and J gave up 6 bases, with 14 bases separating them. This CDR3 has 14 amino acids. The germline gives CDR1 SGHRS, CDR2 YFSETQ. CDR3 region: CASSLFSQVGEQYF. The DNA of the CDR3 is TGCGCCAGCAGCTTGTTTAGTCAAGTCGGCGAGCAGTACTTC.

V and J are TRBV19 and TRBJ1-5; D perhaps matches TRBD1 (5 bases). With 5 bases removed from V and 7 bases from J, the gap between germline ends came to 18 bases. Germline lookup yields CDR1 LNHDA and CDR2 SQIVND (reference sequence). CDR3 length equals 15 residues. CDR3 amino acids: CASSAGPLAGQPQHF. CDR3 nucleotides: TGTGCCAGTAGTGCGGGACCCCTCGCGGGGCAGCCCCAGCATTTT.

The chain combines TRBV3-1 (or the pseudogene TRBV3-2) with TRBJ1-2, with a tentative D call TRBD1 (5 bases). Trimming shortened V by 3 bases and J by 4 bases, and 9 bases separated the two germline ends. Looked up from germline, CDR1 is LGHDT and CDR2 is YNNKEL (reference sequence). CDR3 length equals 13 residues. The CDR3 here is CASSHPGIYGYTF. As DNA, the CDR3 is TGTGCCAGCAGCCATCCAGGGATCTATGGCTACACCTTC.

In this sample, this clone turned up once. The chain links TRBV4-2 to TRBJ2-2; the match to TRBD1 covers 8 bases. CDR3 length: 17 residues. The V segment lost 1 base and the J segment 7 bases; nucleotides outside the gene matches: 11. Germline CDR1 is LGHNA and CDR2 is YNFKEQ. The CDR3 is CASSQGGQGAWVGELFF. As DNA, the CDR3 is TGTGCCAGCAGCCAAGGGGGCCAGGGGGCATGGGTCGGGGAGCTGTTTTTT.

V and J are TRBV30 and TRBJ1-2; 9 bases are a match to TRBD1. The V gene's germline CDR1 is GTSNPN and CDR2 SVGIG (reference sequence). The CDR3 runs to 11 residues. With V trimmed by 4 bases and J by 8 bases, 2 bases remained unmatched. For the CDR3, the DNA is TGTGCCTGGAACAGGGGGCACGGCTACACCTTC. This codes for CAWNRGHGYTF.

The chain links TRBV14 to TRBJ1-2; 7 bases match TRBD1. Germline lookup yields CDR1 SGHDN and CDR2 FVKESK. Trimming at V came to 4 bases and at J to 6 bases, leaving 5 bases not matched to a gene. This CDR3 comprises 13 residues. The CDR3 reads CASSRDSYNGYTF. The CDR3 DNA reads as TGTGCCAGCAGCCGGGACAGCTACAATGGCTACACCTTC.

In DNA form, the CDR3 reads TGTGCCAGCAGCTCTTCACTAGTGCGAGGTAGCTCTAGCACAGATACGCAGTATTTT. It yields the protein CASSSSLVRGSSSTDTQYF. The chain has TRBV13 and TRBJ2-3, with D possibly matching TRBD2 (5 bases). Germline values: CDR1 PRHDT, CDR2 FYEKMQ (reference sequence). V was cut by 4 bases and J by 0 bases, with 23 bases left in between. The CDR3 spans 19 residues.

V is TRBV25-1 and J is TRBJ2-2; 10 bases fit TRBD2. The CDR3 extends over 18 amino acids. Germline V gene sequence: CDR1 MGHDK, CDR2 SYGVNS. J lost 1 base, V lost 3 bases, and 8 bases had no gene match. The CDR3 reads CASSDETSGPLNTGELFF. CDR3 DNA sequence: TGTGCCAGCAGTGATGAGACTAGCGGGCCATTGAACACCGGGGAGCTGTTTTTT.

The CDR3 region has the DNA TGCGCCAGCAGCCAGGGGACAGCGAACACTGAAGCTTTCTTT. It translates to CASSQGTANTEAFF. The chain links TRBV5-1 to TRBJ1-1, with TRBD1 matching 7 bases. From germline, CDR1 is SGHRS and CDR2 YFSETQ. Trimming cost V 4 bases and J 1 base; bases outside gene matches: 4. The CDR3 has 14 amino acids.

The J gene is TRBJ2-1, the V gene TRBV2; D call uncertain. V lost 3 bases to trimming and J lost 5 bases, with 11 bases between them. The CDR3 runs to 14 residues. Germline V CDR1 and CDR2: SNHLY, FYNNEI. CDR3 protein: CASSELVADNEQFF. CDR3 DNA: TGTGCCAGCAGTGAGTTGGTTGCGGACAATGAGCAGTTCTTC.

The chain employs TRBV5-1 and TRBJ2-1; D possibly corresponds to TRBD2 (5 bases). The CDR3 covers 15 residues. The germline CDR1 and CDR2 sequences are SGHRS and YFSETQ. Trimming removed 3 bases from V and 0 bases from J, with 10 bases in between. This chain's CDR3 is CASSSTISSYNEQFF. The DNA for the CDR3 is TGCGCCAGCAGCTCGACTATTAGCTCCTACAATGAGCAGTTCTTC.

The chain has TRBV27 and TRBJ2-2, with TRBD2 as a possible D gene (5 bases). Germline V lookup: CDR1 MNHEY, CDR2 SMNVEV (reference sequence). V gave up 1 base and J gave up 1 base, with 7 bases separating them. The CDR3 extends over 15 amino acids. The chain's CDR3 is CASSLYSGNTGELFF. CDR3 DNA: TGTGCCAGCAGTTTATACAGCGGGAACACCGGGGAGCTGTTTTTT.

The chain is built from TRBV4-2 and TRBJ1-2, with D hard to call. CDR3 length: 14 amino acids. Trimming removed 1 base at V and 2 bases at J, with 8 bases between. Germline assignment: CDR1 LGHNA and CDR2 YNFKEQ. The CDR3 sequence: CASSQVSENYGYTF. CDR3 nucleotide sequence: TGTGCCAGCAGCCAAGTTTCCGAGAACTATGGCTACACCTTC.

The chain uses TRBV2 and TRBJ2-1, with TRBD2 matching over 7 bases. Trimming cost V 8 bases and J 4 bases; bases outside gene matches: 11. This CDR3 has 15 amino acids. Germline values: CDR1 SNHLY, CDR2 FYNNEI. As DNA, the CDR3 is TGTGCCAGCCACGGGGAGGGAGGGAGTTACAATGAGCAGTTCTTC. Its protein is CASHGEGGSYNEQFF. The entire variable domain, with the rest obtained from reference TRBV2 and TRBJ2-1, is as follows: EPEVTQTPSHQVTQMGQEVILRCVPISNHLYFYWYRQILGQKVEFLVSFYNNEISEKSEIFDDQFSVERPDGSNFTLKIRSTKLEDSAMYFCASHGEGGSYNEQFFGPGTRLTVL.

This chain connects TRBV29-1 to TRBJ2-3; 9 positions agree with TRBD1. The CDR3 covers 14 residues. CDR1 is SQVTM and CDR2 is ANQGSEA in the germline V gene. The V and J ends lost 6 bases and 4 bases, in that order; junction bases with no gene match: 8. The CDR3, as DNA: TGCAGCGTAAGAGGCCACAGGGGGCCAGATACGCAGTATTTT. Its protein product is CSVRGHRGPDTQYF.

V gene TRBV7-9 combines with J gene TRBJ1-4, with TRBD1 as a possible D gene (6 bases). The CDR3 spans 16 residues. CDR1 SEHNR and CDR2 FQNEAQ come from the germline V gene (reference sequence). V lost 1 base to trimming and J lost 3 bases, with 12 bases between them. The CDR3 here is CASSLGTGRANEKLFF. CDR3 nucleotides: TGTGCCAGCAGCTTAGGAACAGGGCGAGCTAATGAAAAACTGTTTTTT.

This chain joins TRBV7-2 and TRBJ2-1; 7 bases are a match to TRBD1. Unmatched junction bases numbered 7, after V lost 4 bases and J lost 4 bases. There are 15 residues in the CDR3. From germline, CDR1 is SGHTA and CDR2 FQGNSA. The CDR3 spells CASSWNGQAYNEQFF. The CDR3 nucleotides read TGTGCCAGCAGCTGGAACGGACAGGCTTACAATGAGCAGTTCTTC.

This clone showed up just once. This chain joins TRBV27 and TRBJ2-3; 11 positions match TRBD1. The V and J ends lost 3 bases and 6 bases, in that order; junction bases with no gene match: 8. The CDR3 loop spans 16 amino acids. Germline CDR1 MNHEY, CDR2 SMNVEV (reference sequence). CDR3: CASSFLGQGALDTQYF. The CDR3 bases are TGTGCCAGCAGTTTCCTCGGACAGGGGGCGTTGGATACGCAGTATTTT.

This chain joins TRBV7-9 and TRBJ2-1, with 13 bases fitting TRBD2. V shed 5 bases and J 7 bases; nucleotides not matched to a gene: 11. The length of the CDR3 is 17 residues. Germline V lookup: CDR1 SEHNR, CDR2 FQNEAQ (reference sequence). CDR3 protein: CASSTLAGGPHENEQFF. The CDR3 DNA follows: TGTGCCAGCAGCACACTAGCGGGAGGGCCTCATGAAAATGAGCAGTTCTTC.